This paragraph reports one TCR beta chain. Its specificity is unknown. With 60 Vbeta and 13 Jbeta primers, the PCR was carried out. The repertoire was sequenced with immunoSEQ multiplex PCR; TCRdb's copy has only in-frame clones and lacks some. The sample consists of some 250,000 clones, 75% to 85% of them appearing once. These data originate in a study of cytomegalovirus exposure and HLA in healthy donors. Whole-study results and caveats: As was reported, the classifier diagnosed cytomegalovirus status with high specificity and sensitivity. Later analysis associated a missense DCLRE1C variant with TCR beta V- and J-gene trimming.

The donors (healthy individuals) were bone marrow donors. Unmatched junction bases numbered 6, after V lost 2 bases and J lost 6 bases. This CDR3 region has 14 residues. The germline CDR1 and CDR2 sequences are MNHNS and SASEGT. Sequenced material: PBMCs. The chain recombines TRBV6-1 with TRBJ1-2; 7 nucleotides match TRBD1. This clonotype originated in a woman in her fifties or sixties in good health and CMV-seropositive. The CDR3 DNA reads TGTGCCAGCAGTGAAAGGGGGCCAGGGGATGGCTACACCTTC. This sequence encodes CASSERGPGDGYTF.